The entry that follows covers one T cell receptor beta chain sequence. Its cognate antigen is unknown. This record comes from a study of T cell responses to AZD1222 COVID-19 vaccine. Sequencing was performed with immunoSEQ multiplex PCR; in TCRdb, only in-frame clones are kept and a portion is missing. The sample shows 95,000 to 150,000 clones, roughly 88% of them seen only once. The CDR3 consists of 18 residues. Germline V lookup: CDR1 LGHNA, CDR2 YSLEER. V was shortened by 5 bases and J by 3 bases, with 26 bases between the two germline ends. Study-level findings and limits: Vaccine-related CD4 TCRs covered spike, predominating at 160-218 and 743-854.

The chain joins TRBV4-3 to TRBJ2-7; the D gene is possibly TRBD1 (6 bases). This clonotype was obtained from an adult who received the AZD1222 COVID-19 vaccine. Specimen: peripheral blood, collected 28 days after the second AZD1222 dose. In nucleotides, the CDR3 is TGCGCCAGCAGCAAAGCAGCCATCGTCAGGACAGCCGTCTACGAGCAGTACTTC. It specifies CASSKAAIVRTAVYEQYF.